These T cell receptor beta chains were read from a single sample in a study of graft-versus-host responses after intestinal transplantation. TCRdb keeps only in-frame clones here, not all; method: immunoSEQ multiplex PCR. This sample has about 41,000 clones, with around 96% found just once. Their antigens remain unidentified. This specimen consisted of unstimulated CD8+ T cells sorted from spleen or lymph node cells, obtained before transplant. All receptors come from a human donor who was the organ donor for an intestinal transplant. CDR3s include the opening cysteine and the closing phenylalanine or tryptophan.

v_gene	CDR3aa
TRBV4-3	CASSQDSLSPYNEQFF
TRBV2	CASRGGAGRISYEQYF
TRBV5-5	CASSLFKDRGRNQPQHF
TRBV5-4	CASSPPPAGGSTDTQYF
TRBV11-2	CASRRDRAVGDTGELFF
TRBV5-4	CASSWGDGIYEQYF
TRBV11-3	CASSPQLAGARNEQFF
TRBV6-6	CASSYPGGNYGYTF
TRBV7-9	CASSRRRGLDEQYF
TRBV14	CASSPAGWYEQYF
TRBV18	CASSPRRGEQFF
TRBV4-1	CASSFRSDSPLHF
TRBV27	CASSSAAPGGQFF
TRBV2	CASTPGTSIQLNSPLHF
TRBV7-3	CASSHERYNQPQHF
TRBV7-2	CASSFDGTYEQYF
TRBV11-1	CASSYDRGSYEQYF
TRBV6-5	CASSPGSYEQYF
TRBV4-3	CASSQVSSRGFRAFF
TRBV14	CASSPLGTEAFF
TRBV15	CATSVTSGPNTGELFF
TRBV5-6	CASSLDDNPYEQYF
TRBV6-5	CASSTSGGTYEQYF
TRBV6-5	CASSQQLEDEKLFF
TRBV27	CASSPSGSGQETQYF
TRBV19	CASTPGTGGWGYGYTF
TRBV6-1	CATQGDTDYEQYF
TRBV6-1	CASSYSTYEQYF
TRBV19	CASSIGASGAYNEQFF
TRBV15	CATSKLRVLYGYTF
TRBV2	CASSREGSSYEQYF
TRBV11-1	CASSPGDEQYF